The entry below describes one T cell receptor beta chain. No cognate antigen has been identified for it. Base qualities are missing; no much larger clone stands one base away. Library creation used the immunoSEQ multiplex PCR assay. The published analysis was carried out like this. A statistical classification framework was developed to diagnose cytomegalovirus status using the catalog of TCR beta chain sequences. Imported from immuneACCESS, the table was reduced by TCRdb to in-frame sequences with V and J called. These copies leave out some clones; in studies compared against another copy, an unresolved V gene accounts for under half, and the cause of the remainder is not known. The DNA was the basis for D and trimming; V, J and clone size are from that table. In all, the sample holds 95,000 to 150,000 clones, and 95% to 97% of those were seen once. The ten largest clones add up to 1.7% of the sample.

The CDR3 covers 13 residues, taking in both the cysteine and the phenylalanine. This entry keeps only the CDR3 DNA: 39 bases, framed from base 1. V is pared back by 5 bases and J by 4 bases, with 13 bases lying between the germline termini. From the germline V gene (reference sequence), CDR1 is GTSNPN and CDR2 is SVGIG. The record originates from a study of cytomegalovirus exposure and HLA in healthy donors (dated by TCRdb to 2016 to 2017). About the study as a whole: A later analysis indicated that the 130 or so validation repertoires were generated on the platform also employed for the roughly 650 repertoires of the first cohort. High-throughput TCR immunosequencing, statistical association of individual TCRs with disease status, and machine learning were combined to predict cytomegalovirus infection status. The study aimed to test whether signatures of past pathogen exposure could be identified by cataloging public T cell receptors. Besides the first cohort of around 670 subjects, a separate validation cohort made up of 95 to 150 different subjects was used. Overall study results and their limits: In a later analysis, TCRs clustered in the first cohort were found to also tend to co-occur in the 100 to 150 validation repertoires, with approximately 95% of cluster scores above 0. The classifier was reported to diagnose cytomegalovirus status with high specificity and sensitivity in both the original cohort and the validation cohort. A later analysis had no HLA typing for the validation cohort, so co-occurrence there was scored across all 110 or so repertoires. While some public TCRs were present in many individuals, most TCR sequences turned up only very rarely across donors. A few of the identified cytomegalovirus-associated TCR beta chains were confirmed in vitro to be specific for cytomegalovirus antigens. The study listed 164 TCR beta chains as associated with cytomegalovirus. It was suggested by the authors that the approach could potentially be generalized to other disease states and immunological phenotypes.

Donors formed part of the validation cohort, which comprised approximately 130 subjects and was distinct from the first cohort of under 750 subjects. The receptor comes from a man between 18 and 35 years old in good health and CMV-seronegative. The chain is made from TRBV30 and TRBJ2-3, with the D gene uncertain. Specimen: PBMCs. The CDR3 amino acid sequence is: CAWARVFADTQYF. The nucleotide sequence is TGTGCCTGGGCCCGCGTTTTTGCAGATACGCAGTATTTT.